This T cell receptor (beta chain) originates from a study of radiation and T cells in renal cell carcinoma. As for this clone: What it binds is unknown.

Points from the study as a whole: Without pretreatment biopsies, baseline tumor clonotype presence was undetermined.

The data were produced by immunoSEQ multiplex PCR, yet TCRdb's version contains in-frame clones alone and is incomplete. The repertoire has 130,000 to 150,000 clones, 75% to 90% of them found once; the top ten carry about 17%. Trimming at V came to 7 bases and at J to 4 bases, leaving 4 bases not matched to a gene. The CDR3 has 14 amino acids. Germline V lookup: CDR1 SNHLY, CDR2 FYNNEI. The time point is: blood 4 weeks post-SBRT, at nephrectomy. Documented treatment: 15 Gy SBRT to primary tumor, nephrectomy 4 weeks later. This chain links TRBV2 with TRBJ1-2; 12 nucleotides agree with TRBD1. This clonotype was sampled from a woman aged 50 to 60 with renal cell carcinoma. The sequencing used blood, collected from a patient whose treatment included radiotherapy and nephrectomy. The CDR3 is CASTPGQGAYGYTF. The CDR3 nucleotides are TGTGCCAGCACTCCGGGACAGGGGGCCTATGGCTACACCTTC. Supplemented by reference TRBV2 and TRBJ1-2, the full variable domain reads EPEVTQTPSHQVTQMGQEVILRCVPISNHLYFYWYRQILGQKVEFLVSFYNNEISEKSEIFDDQFSVERPDGSNFTLKIRSTKLEDSAMYFCASTPGQGAYGYTFGSGTRLTVV.